Each of the 18 T cell receptor beta chains below was sequenced from the same sample in a study of radiotherapy plus CTLA-4 blockade in lung cancer. The repertoire was sequenced with immunoSEQ multiplex PCR; TCRdb's copy has only in-frame clones and lacks some. The table has 50,000 to 65,000 clones, roughly 83% seen once; the top ten hold about 9%. This material consisted of peripheral blood, taken from a patient treated with radiotherapy plus ipilimumab. These receptors all stem from a human donor with non-small cell lung cancer who had a complete response to radiotherapy plus ipilimumab.

The gene calls are TRBV2 and TRBJ1-2, with 7 positions matching TRBD1. V trimming: 0 bases; J trimming: 6 bases; junction bases outside the gene matches: 7. In germline, CDR1 is SNHLY, CDR2 FYNNEI. The CDR3 has 15 amino acids. The CDR3 sequence: CASSEARGQVDGYTF. The CDR3, as DNA: TGTGCCAGCAGTGAAGCAAGAGGACAGGTTGATGGCTACACCTTC.

The V and J genes are TRBV7-6 and TRBJ2-2, with a weak D call TRBD2 (5 bases). The germline V gene has CDR1 SGHVS and CDR2 FNYEAQ. V was cut by 1 base and J by 5 bases, with 8 bases left in between. The CDR3 runs 14 residues. CDR3 bases: TGTGCCAGCAGCTTAGGGCAGCGGACCGGGGAGCTGTTTTTT. Its translation: CASSLGQRTGELFF.

The chain joins TRBV19 to TRBJ1-6; 10 bases match TRBD1. CDR3 length: 16 residues. The ends lost 7 bases at V and 8 bases at J; junction bases unmatched: 11. Germline values: CDR1 LNHDA, CDR2 SQIVND (reference sequence). The CDR3 loop is CASKIGGTGVDSPLHF. The CDR3 DNA is TGTGCCAGTAAGATCGGAGGGACAGGGGTGGATTCACCCCTCCACTTT.

This chain connects TRBV27 to TRBJ2-2; weak D call: TRBD1 (6 bases). The germline CDR1 and CDR2 sequences are MNHEY and SMNVEV (reference sequence). The CDR3 loop spans 16 amino acids. Trimming pared 3 bases from V and 2 bases from J, leaving 13 bases between. The CDR3 loop is CASSFSTGSNTGELFF. CDR3 coding DNA: TGTGCCAGCAGTTTTTCTACAGGGTCCAACACCGGGGAGCTGTTTTTT.

V and J are TRBV19 and TRBJ2-7; 9 nucleotides line up with TRBD2. CDR1 and CDR2 (germline): LNHDA, SQIVND (reference sequence). V lost 6 bases to trimming and J lost 3 bases; unmatched junction nucleotides: 3. This CDR3 has 13 residues. For the CDR3, the DNA is TGTGCCAGTAGCGCTAGCGGGAACTACGAGCAGTACGTC. Translating it yields CASSASGNYEQYV.

The chain recombines TRBV28 with TRBJ1-1; maybe TRBD1 (6 bases). V lost 7 bases to trimming and J lost 11 bases, with 14 bases between them. CDR1 MDHEN and CDR2 SYDVKM come from the germline V gene. The CDR3 has 11 amino acids. The CDR3 nucleotides are TGTGCCAGCACTCAGCGGGGGCTGGCTTTCTTT. Translation gives CASTQRGLAFF.

The rearrangement uses TRBV7-2 and TRBJ2-1; TRBD2 is a possible D gene (7 bases). The germline gives CDR1 SGHTA, CDR2 FQGNSA. The CDR3 extends over 15 amino acids. V was pared by 5 bases and J by 0 bases, with 11 bases between. The CDR3 nucleotides are TGTGCCAGCAGCCCCGGGGGGCGCTCCTACAATGAGCAGTTCTTC. It translates to CASSPGGRSYNEQFF.

This clone was detected only a few times. V and J are TRBV19 and TRBJ1-5; D unresolved. Germline CDR1 and CDR2: LNHDA and SQIVND (reference sequence). V shed 3 bases and J shed 1 base, with 10 bases lying between them. CDR3 length equals 15 residues. This CDR3 reads CASSISRESNQPQHF. The CDR3 DNA sequence: TGTGCCAGTAGTATTAGTCGCGAGAGCAATCAGCCCCAGCATTTT. Variable domain in full (rest from reference TRBV19 and TRBJ1-5): DGGITQSPKYLFRKEGQNVTLSCEQNLNHDAMYWYRQDPGQGLRLIYYSQIVNDFQKGDIAEGYSVSREKKESFPLTVTSAQKNPTAFYLCASSISRESNQPQHFGDGTRLSIL.

The chain is built from TRBV19 and TRBJ2-1, with TRBD2 as a possible D gene (6 bases). Germline CDR1 is LNHDA and CDR2 is SQIVND (reference sequence). This CDR3 spans 14 amino acids. Trimming shortened V by 3 bases and J by 4 bases, and 10 bases separated the two germline ends. The CDR3: CASSINGRYNEQFF. CDR3 DNA: TGTGCCAGTAGTATCAACGGGAGATACAATGAGCAGTTCTTC. Together with reference TRBV19 and TRBJ2-1, the CDR3 gives the full variable domain: DGGITQSPKYLFRKEGQNVTLSCEQNLNHDAMYWYRQDPGQGLRLIYYSQIVNDFQKGDIAEGYSVSREKKESFPLTVTSAQKNPTAFYLCASSINGRYNEQFFGPGTRLTVL.

The chain combines TRBV12-5 with TRBJ1-4; 9 positions match TRBD1. The trim removed 5 bases at V and 12 bases at J, leaving 10 bases unmatched. The CDR3 runs 14 residues. CDR1 and CDR2 (germline): LGHNT, FRNRAP. In nucleotides, the CDR3 is TGTGCTAGTGGTGAAGGGACAGGGAAAATTCAACTGTTTTTT. This translates into CASGEGTGKIQLFF. The complete variable domain, with remaining parts taken from reference TRBV12-5 and TRBJ1-4, reads DARVTQTPRHKVTEMGQEVTMRCQPILGHNTVFWYRQTMMQGLELLAYFRNRAPLDDSGMPKDRFSAEMPDATLATLKIQPSEPRDSAVYFCASGEGTGKIQLFFGSGTQLSVL.

The rearrangement links TRBV10-3 to TRBJ2-4; no clear D. CDR3 length: 14 residues. Germline CDR1 and CDR2: ENHRY and SYGVKD. V was pared by 0 bases and J by 0 bases, with 3 bases between. The CDR3: CAISESLAKNIQYF. DNA of the CDR3: TGTGCCATCAGTGAGTCCTTAGCCAAAAACATTCAGTACTTC.

V gene TRBV5-1 combines with J gene TRBJ2-3; 10 bases map to TRBD2. The ends lost 4 bases at V and 0 bases at J; junction bases unmatched: 11. Germline CDR1 and CDR2: SGHRS and YFSETQ. CDR3 length: 18 residues. CDR3 loop: CASSIGTSASASTDTQYF. Written as DNA, the CDR3 is TGCGCCAGCAGCATCGGGACTAGCGCGTCCGCTAGCACAGATACGCAGTATTTT.

The rearrangement joins TRBV6-5 to TRBJ2-2; TRBD2 is a possible D gene (5 bases). The germline V and J ends were trimmed by 6 bases and 6 bases, with 8 bases remaining between them. This CDR3 spans 12 amino acids. CDR1 is MNHEY and CDR2 is SVGAGI in the germline V gene. In DNA, the CDR3 is TGTGCCAGCAGCGAAGCGGCCGGGGAGCTGTTTTTT. Translation gives CASSEAAGELFF.

This clone was recorded only once. J is TRBJ2-2 and V is TRBV9; D perhaps matches TRBD2 (6 bases). The CDR3 has 15 amino acids. Per the germline V gene, CDR1 is SGDLS and CDR2 is YYNGEE. V dropped 6 bases and J dropped 4 bases, with 16 bases sitting between them. The chain's CDR3 is CASKEGNYVTGELFF. In DNA form, the CDR3 reads TGTGCCAGCAAGGAGGGGAACTACGTCACCGGGGAGCTGTTTTTT. The full variable domain, rest sourced from reference TRBV9 and TRBJ2-2, is DSGVTQTPKHLITATGQRVTLRCSPRSGDLSVYWYQQSLDQGLQFLIQYYNGEERAKGNILERFSAQQFPDLHSELNLSSLELGDSALYFCASKEGNYVTGELFFGEGSRLTVL.

This chain connects TRBV20-1 to TRBJ1-6; the D gene is possibly TRBD1 (5 bases). Germline V CDR1 and CDR2: DFQATT, SNEGSKA (reference sequence). This CDR3 is built from 10 residues. The V gene lost 6 bases and the J gene lost 16 bases, with 13 bases spanning the gap. CDR3 sequence reads: CSAQSGTLHF. CDR3 in DNA: TGCAGTGCCCAGAGTGGGACTCTCCACTTT.

The V and J genes are TRBV11-3 and TRBJ2-5; 8 bases are shared with TRBD1. Germline V lookup: CDR1 SGHNT, CDR2 YENEEA. Trimming took 5 bases from V and 5 from J; bases not matched to a gene: 10. The length of the CDR3 is 15 residues. This CDR3 is CASSRGDRRGETQYF. The CDR3 nucleotides read TGTGCCAGCAGCCGAGGGGACAGGAGGGGCGAGACCCAGTACTTC.

The V and J genes are TRBV7-2 and TRBJ2-3, with TRBD2 matching over 10 bases. V shed 5 bases, J shed 9 bases, and the junction held 11 bases outside the gene matches. The CDR3 is 15 amino acids. Germline assignment: CDR1 SGHTA and CDR2 FQGNSA. CDR3 residues: CASSTAAGGQGTQYF. The CDR3 nucleotides read TGTGCCAGCAGCACCGCAGCGGGGGGGCAAGGGACGCAGTATTTT.

Here the CDR3 DNA reads TGTGCCAGCAGCTTGGGGACTAGCGGGGGCCTGGGGCAGTTCTTC. Protein product: CASSLGTSGGLGQFF. V usage is TRBV5-8 and J usage is TRBJ2-1; 13 nucleotides line up with TRBD2. Germline-derived CDR1 and CDR2 are SGHTS and YDEGEE. J gave up 12 bases and V 0 bases, and 6 bases lay outside the gene matches. The CDR3 has 15 amino acids. The full variable domain, rest sourced from reference TRBV5-8 and TRBJ2-1, is EAGVTQSPTHLIKTRGQQATLRCSPISGHTSVYWYQQALGLGLQFLLWYDEGEERNRGNFPPRFSGRQFPNYSSELNVNALELEDSALYLCASSLGTSGGLGQFFGPGTRLTVL.